Shown below are 13 T cell receptor beta chains from a single sample sequenced in a study of neurological immune-mediated disorders. TCRdb used MiXCR to reprocess the 5' RACE reads, holding one entry per CDR3 protein. The sample lists over 35,000 distinct CDR3 sequences, 2.5% occurring once. The sample comprised PBMCs. These receptor sequences come from a man between 45 and 60 years old with multiple sclerosis.

This clonotype was observed once. J is TRBJ1-1 and V is TRBV6-2 or TRBV6-3; TRBD1 might be the D (6 bases). The CDR3 is made up of 16 amino acids. V was trimmed by 8 bases and J by 3 bases, leaving 22 bases between them. CDR1 is MNHEY and CDR2 is SVGEGT in the germline V gene. The CDR3, as DNA: TGTGCCAGCGGAGCCCGGAGCCAGGGGAGGGACACTGAAGCTTTCTTT. Protein product: CASGARSQGRDTEAFF.

There are many counts of this clonotype. The CDR3 bases are TGTGCCAGCAGCCAAAAACAGGGTCGTAATCAGCCCCAGCATTTT. Translation: CASSQKQGRNQPQHF. The V call is TRBV3-1, the J call TRBJ1-5, with D possibly being TRBD1 (6 bases). The CDR3 covers 15 residues. Germline CDR1 reads LGHDT; CDR2 reads YNNKEL (reference sequence). The V gene lost 2 bases and the J gene lost 4 bases, with 12 bases spanning the gap.

The table lists this clonotype with many counts. The chain combines TRBV3-1 with TRBJ2-3, with TRBD2 as a possible D gene (6 bases). This CDR3 is built from 17 residues. The germline V and J ends were trimmed by 4 bases and 2 bases, with 19 bases remaining between them. Germline CDR1 is LGHDT and CDR2 is YNNKEL (reference sequence). The DNA of the CDR3 is TGTGCCAGCAGCCCCGAGATGGGACTTCCTTTCACAGATACGCAGTATTTT. This encodes CASSPEMGLPFTDTQYF.

This clonotype was picked up many times. The genes are TRBV5-5 and TRBJ1-1; the D is unclear. Trimming pared 4 bases from V and 0 bases from J, leaving 13 bases between. This CDR3 has 15 residues. Germline V gene lookup returns CDR1 SGHKS and CDR2 YYEKEE (reference sequence). The CDR3 sequence is CASSPLPGLNTEAFF. CDR3 DNA: TGTGCCAGCAGCCCCCTCCCAGGCTTGAACACTGAAGCTTTCTTT.

Many counts were recorded for this clonotype. The chain's CDR3 is CATSREAGSFDEQYF. The CDR3 nucleotides read TGTGCCACCAGCAGAGAGGCAGGGTCTTTCGACGAGCAGTACTTC. This chain links TRBV15 with TRBJ2-7; D might be TRBD1 (5 bases). V was trimmed by 0 bases and J by 5 bases, leaving 14 bases between them. Germline CDR1 and CDR2: LNHNV and YYDKDF (reference sequence). The CDR3 loop spans 15 amino acids.

This clonotype was seen many times. V gene TRBV20-1 combines with J gene TRBJ2-3; 11 nucleotides align to TRBD2. V lost 6 bases to trimming and J lost 6 bases; unmatched junction nucleotides: 14. The CDR3 contains 16 residues. CDR1 is DFQATT and CDR2 is SNEGSKA in the germline V gene (reference sequence). For the CDR3, the DNA is TGCAGTGCACCAGCGACTAGCGGGACTCGTGGTGATACGCAGTATTTT. It encodes CSAPATSGTRGDTQYF.

This clonotype showed up many times. The chain carries TRBV7-2 and TRBJ2-3, with 12 bases identical to TRBD2. The CDR3 spans 16 residues. Trimming cost V 5 bases and J 6 bases; bases outside gene matches: 9. Germline lookup yields CDR1 SGHTA and CDR2 FQGNSA. This CDR3 is CASSPRLAGGPDTQYF. For the CDR3, the DNA is TGTGCCAGCAGCCCCCGGCTAGCGGGGGGGCCGGATACGCAGTATTTT.

This clonotype was detected only a few times. V is TRBV21-1 and J is TRBJ1-3. TRBV21-1 constitutes a pseudogene. The length of the CDR3 is 14 residues. The CDR3 protein is CAVRVGSSGNTIYF. The CDR3 DNA sequence: TGTGCCGTACGCGTGGGTAGCTCTGGAAACACCATATATTTT.

This clonotype was recorded at least ten times. The chain couples TRBV20-1 to TRBJ2-1; TRBD2 is a possible D gene (7 bases). There are 12 residues in the CDR3. Germline lookup yields CDR1 DFQATT and CDR2 SNEGSKA (reference sequence). V lost 5 bases and J lost 9, with 14 bases in between. CDR3 in amino acids: CSAAWGGLEQFF. The CDR3 nucleotides read TGCAGTGCTGCTTGGGGGGGCCTTGAGCAGTTCTTC.

This clonotype came up many times. V is TRBV5-1 and J is TRBJ1-2; 11 bases fit TRBD1. Germline values: CDR1 SGHRS, CDR2 YFSETQ. V shed 2 bases, J shed 4 bases, and the junction held 4 bases outside the gene matches. The CDR3 loop spans 15 amino acids. The CDR3 DNA sequence: TGCGCCAGCAGCTTTGGGGACAGGGGGGCCTATGGCTACACCTTC. This sequence encodes CASSFGDRGAYGYTF.

The sample holds a few counts of this clonotype. A much larger clone differs by one base, so this may be a read error. The chain joins TRBV5-1 to TRBJ1-1; D is unresolved. CDR1 and CDR2 from the germline V gene are SGHRS and YFSETQ. The V end was cut by 6 bases, the J end by 1 base, with 13 bases between. The CDR3 has 14 amino acids. The CDR3, as DNA: TGCGCCAGCACCAAAGGAGCAACGAACACTGAAGCTTTCTTT. Translating gives CASTKGATNTEAFF. The whole variable domain, remainder taken from reference TRBV5-1 and TRBJ1-1, is KAGVTQTPRYLIKTRGQQVTLSCSPISGHRSVSWYQQTPGQGLQFLFEYFSETQRNKGNFPGRFSGRQFSNSRSEMNVSTLELGDSALYLCASTKGATNTEAFFGQGTRLTVV.

This clonotype showed up many times. The CDR3 DNA reads TGTGCCACCAGTGATGACAGGATCAATGAGCAGTTCTTC. Translating gives CATSDDRINEQFF. This chain uses TRBV24-1 with TRBJ2-1; maybe TRBD1 (6 bases). Germline V gene lookup returns CDR1 KGHDR and CDR2 SFDVKD. CDR3 length equals 13 residues. Trimming cost V 3 bases and J 6 bases, with 8 bases left between them.

In this sample, this clonotype turned up many times. The chain links TRBV7-9 to TRBJ2-3, with D possibly matching TRBD1 (6 bases). This CDR3 has 15 amino acids. Germline lookup yields CDR1 SEHNR and CDR2 FQNEAQ (reference sequence). V lost 5 bases and J 1 base, leaving 13 bases between the germline ends. The chain's CDR3 is CASSLPRGGTDTQYF. The CDR3 bases are TGTGCCAGCAGCCTACCCAGGGGCGGCACAGATACGCAGTATTTT.